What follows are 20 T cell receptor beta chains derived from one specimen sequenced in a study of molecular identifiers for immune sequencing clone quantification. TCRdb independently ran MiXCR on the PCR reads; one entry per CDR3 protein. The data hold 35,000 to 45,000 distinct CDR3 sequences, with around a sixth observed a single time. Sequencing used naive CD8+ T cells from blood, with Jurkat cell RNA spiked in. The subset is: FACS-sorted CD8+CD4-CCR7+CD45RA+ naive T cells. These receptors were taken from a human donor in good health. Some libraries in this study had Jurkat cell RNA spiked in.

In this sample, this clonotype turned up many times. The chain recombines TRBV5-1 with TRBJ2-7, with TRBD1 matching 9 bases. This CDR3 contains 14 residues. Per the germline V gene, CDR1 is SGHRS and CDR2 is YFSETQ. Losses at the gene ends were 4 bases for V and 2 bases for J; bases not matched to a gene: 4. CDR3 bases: TGCGCCAGCAGCGTCCGGGACAGGGCCTACGAGCAGTACTTC. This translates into CASSVRDRAYEQYF.

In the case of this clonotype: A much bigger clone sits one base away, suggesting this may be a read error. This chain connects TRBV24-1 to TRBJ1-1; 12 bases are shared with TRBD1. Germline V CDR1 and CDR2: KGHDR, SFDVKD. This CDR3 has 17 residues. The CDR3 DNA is TGTGCCACCAGTGGGCGGGACAGGGGGCAGGGGAACACTGAAGCTCTCTTT. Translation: CATSGRDRGQGNTEALF.

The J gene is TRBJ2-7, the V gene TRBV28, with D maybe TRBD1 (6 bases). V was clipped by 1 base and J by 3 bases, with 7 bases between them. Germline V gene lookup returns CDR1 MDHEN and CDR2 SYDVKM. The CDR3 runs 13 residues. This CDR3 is CASSLLQGYEQYF. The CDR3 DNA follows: TGTGCCAGCAGTTTATTACAGGGCTACGAGCAGTACTTC.

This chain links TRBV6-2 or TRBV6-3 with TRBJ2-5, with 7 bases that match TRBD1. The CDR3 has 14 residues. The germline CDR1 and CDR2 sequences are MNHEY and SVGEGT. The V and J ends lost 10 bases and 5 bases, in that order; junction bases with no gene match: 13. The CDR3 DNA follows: TGTGCCACGACTCGGACAGGTTTCAGGGAGACCCAGTACTTC. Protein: CATTRTGFRETQYF.

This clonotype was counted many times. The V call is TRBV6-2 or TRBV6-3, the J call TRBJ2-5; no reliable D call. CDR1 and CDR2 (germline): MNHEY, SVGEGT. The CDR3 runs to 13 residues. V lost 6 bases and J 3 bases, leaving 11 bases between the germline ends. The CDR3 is CASSSGVEETQYF. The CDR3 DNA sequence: TGTGCCAGCAGCTCTGGGGTGGAAGAGACCCAGTACTTC.

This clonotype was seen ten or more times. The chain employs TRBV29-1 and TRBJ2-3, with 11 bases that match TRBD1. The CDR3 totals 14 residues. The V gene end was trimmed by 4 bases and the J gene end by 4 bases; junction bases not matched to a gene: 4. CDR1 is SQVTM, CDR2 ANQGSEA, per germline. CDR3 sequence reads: CSVVTDRGPDTQYF. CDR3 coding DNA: TGCAGCGTTGTGACGGACAGGGGGCCAGATACGCAGTATTTT.

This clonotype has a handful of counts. The CDR3 bases are TGTGCCAGCAGTTCCCCGTTGCGGGAGCATGAGCAGTTCTTC. Translated, it gives CASSSPLREHEQFF. J is TRBJ2-1 and V is TRBV6-2 or TRBV6-3, with 7 bases fitting TRBD2. The CDR3 spans 14 residues. The germline V gene encodes CDR1 MNHEY and CDR2 SVGEGT. V dropped 4 bases and J dropped 8; count of bases not matched to a gene: 8.

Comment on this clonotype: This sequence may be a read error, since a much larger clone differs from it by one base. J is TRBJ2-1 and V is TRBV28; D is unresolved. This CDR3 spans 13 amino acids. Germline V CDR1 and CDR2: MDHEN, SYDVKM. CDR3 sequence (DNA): TGTGCCAGCATTCAGCTTTACGACAATGAGCAGTCCTTC. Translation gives CASIQLYDNEQSF. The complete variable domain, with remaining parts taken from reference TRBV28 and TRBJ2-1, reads DVKVTQSSRYLVKRTGEKVFLECVQDMDHENMFWYRQDPGLGLRLIYFSYDVKMKEKGDIPEGYSVSREKKERFSLILESASTNQTSMYLCASIQLYDNEQSFGPGTRLTVL.

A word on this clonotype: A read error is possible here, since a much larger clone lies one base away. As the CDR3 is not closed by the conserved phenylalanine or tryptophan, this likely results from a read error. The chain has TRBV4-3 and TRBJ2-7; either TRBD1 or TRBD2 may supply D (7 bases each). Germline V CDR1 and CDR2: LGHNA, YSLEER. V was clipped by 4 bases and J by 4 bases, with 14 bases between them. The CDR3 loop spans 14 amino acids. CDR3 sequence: CASSPFQGGYEQYI. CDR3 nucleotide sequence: TGCGCCAGCAGCCCCTTCCAGGGGGGGTACGAGCAGTACATC.

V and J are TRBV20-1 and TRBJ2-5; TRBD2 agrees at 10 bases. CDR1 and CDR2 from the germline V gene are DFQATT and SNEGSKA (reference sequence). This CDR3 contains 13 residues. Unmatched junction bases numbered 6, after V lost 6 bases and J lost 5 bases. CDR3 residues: CSAPSGRVETQYF. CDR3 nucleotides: TGCAGTGCACCGAGCGGGAGGGTTGAGACCCAGTACTTC.

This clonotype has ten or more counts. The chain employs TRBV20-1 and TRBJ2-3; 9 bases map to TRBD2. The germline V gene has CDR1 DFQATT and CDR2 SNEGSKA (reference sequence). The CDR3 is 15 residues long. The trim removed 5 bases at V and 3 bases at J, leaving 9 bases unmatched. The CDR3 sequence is CSASEGAGGTDTQYF. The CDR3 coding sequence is TGCAGTGCTTCAGAGGGAGCGGGAGGTACAGATACGCAGTATTTT.

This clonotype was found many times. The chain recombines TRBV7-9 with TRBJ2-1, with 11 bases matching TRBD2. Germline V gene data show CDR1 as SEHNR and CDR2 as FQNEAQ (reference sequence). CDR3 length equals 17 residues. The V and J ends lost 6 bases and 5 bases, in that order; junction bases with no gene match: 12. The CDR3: CASRTRGGGLADNEQFF. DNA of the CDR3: TGTGCCAGCAGAACAAGGGGAGGGGGACTAGCGGACAATGAGCAGTTCTTC.

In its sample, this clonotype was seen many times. The CDR3 loop is CASTFKPFFTDTQYF. In nucleotides, the CDR3 is TGTGCCAGCACTTTTAAGCCTTTTTTCACAGATACGCAGTATTTT. This chain links TRBV28 with TRBJ2-3; unclear D gene. The CDR3 sequence is 15 residues long. CDR1 is MDHEN, CDR2 SYDVKM, per germline. V was cut by 7 bases and J by 2 bases, with 16 bases left in between.

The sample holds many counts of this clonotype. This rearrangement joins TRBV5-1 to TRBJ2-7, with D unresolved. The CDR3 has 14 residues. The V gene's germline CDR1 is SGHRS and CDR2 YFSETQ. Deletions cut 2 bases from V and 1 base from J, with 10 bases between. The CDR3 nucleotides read TGCGCCAGCAGCTTCTATAGAGCATCCTACGAGCAGTACTTC. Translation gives CASSFYRASYEQYF. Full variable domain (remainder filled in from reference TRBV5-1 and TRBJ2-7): KAGVTQTPRYLIKTRGQQVTLSCSPISGHRSVSWYQQTPGQGLQFLFEYFSETQRNKGNFPGRFSGRQFSNSRSEMNVSTLELGDSALYLCASSFYRASYEQYFGPGTRLTVT.

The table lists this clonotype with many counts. The DNA of the CDR3 is TGCGCCAGCAGCCAAGATCTGGTTACTAGCGGTAACACCGGGGAGCTGTTTTTT. Protein sequence: CASSQDLVTSGNTGELFF. This chain connects TRBV4-3 to TRBJ2-2; 8 bases agree with TRBD2. Germline V lookup: CDR1 LGHNA, CDR2 YSLEER. This CDR3 has 18 residues. J gave up 2 bases and V 0 bases, and 8 bases lay outside the gene matches.

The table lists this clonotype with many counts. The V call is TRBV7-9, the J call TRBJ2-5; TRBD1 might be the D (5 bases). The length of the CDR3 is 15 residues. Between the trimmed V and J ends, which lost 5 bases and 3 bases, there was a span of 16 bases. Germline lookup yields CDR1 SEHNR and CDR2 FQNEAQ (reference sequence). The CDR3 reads CASSPGQVVEETQYF. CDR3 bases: TGTGCCAGCAGCCCAGGGCAAGTGGTGGAAGAGACCCAGTACTTC.

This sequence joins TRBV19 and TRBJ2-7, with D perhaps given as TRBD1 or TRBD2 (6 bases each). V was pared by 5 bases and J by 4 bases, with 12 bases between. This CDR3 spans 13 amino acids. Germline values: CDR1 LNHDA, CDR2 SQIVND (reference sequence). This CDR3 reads CASSLRGDYEQYF. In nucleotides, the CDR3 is TGTGCCAGTAGTCTAAGGGGGGATTACGAGCAGTACTTC.

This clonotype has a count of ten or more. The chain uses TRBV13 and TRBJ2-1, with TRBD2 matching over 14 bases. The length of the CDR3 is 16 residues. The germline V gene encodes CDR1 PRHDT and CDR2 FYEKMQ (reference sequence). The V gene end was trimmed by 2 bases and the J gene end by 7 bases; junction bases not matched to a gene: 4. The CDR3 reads CASSLTGTSGRNEQFF. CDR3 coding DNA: TGTGCCAGCAGCTTAACCGGGACTAGCGGGAGAAATGAGCAGTTCTTC.

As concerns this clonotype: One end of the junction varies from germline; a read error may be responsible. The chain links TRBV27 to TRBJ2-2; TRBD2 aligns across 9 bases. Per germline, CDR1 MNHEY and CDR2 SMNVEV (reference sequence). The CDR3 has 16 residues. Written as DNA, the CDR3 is TGTGCCTGCAGTTTAATACTAGCGGGTTACACCGGGGAGCTGTTTTTT. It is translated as CACSLILAGYTGELFF.

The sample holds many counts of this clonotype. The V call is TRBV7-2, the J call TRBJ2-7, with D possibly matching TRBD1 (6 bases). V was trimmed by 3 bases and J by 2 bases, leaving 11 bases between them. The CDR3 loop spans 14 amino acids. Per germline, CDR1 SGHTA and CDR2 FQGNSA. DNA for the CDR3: TGTGCCAGCAGCTTTTCAGGGGCCCCCTACGAGCAGTACTTC. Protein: CASSFSGAPYEQYF.